Each of the 16 T cell receptor beta chains below was sequenced from the same sample in a study of blood T cell repertoires in COVID-19. This table comes from immunoSEQ multiplex PCR, and its TCRdb copy is limited to in-frame clones, with some not included. The repertoire has fewer than 350,000 clones, roughly 90% of them found once; the top ten carry approximately 1%. Sequenced sample: PBMCs or T cells enriched from blood (not recorded which). These receptor sequences come from a woman in her thirties who had recovered from COVID-19.

This clone was seen a few times. The DNA of the CDR3 is TGTGCCAGCAGCAAAGGACTAGCGGCGTTC. It codes for CASSKGLAAF. This chain links TRBV21-1 with TRBJ2-7; no check of the table's D call, TRBD2, against the DNA was made. TRBV21-1 is listed as a pseudogene. The CDR3 has 10 amino acids.

The chain links TRBV24-1 to TRBJ2-3; D might be TRBD2 (6 bases). CDR1 is KGHDR and CDR2 is SFDVKD in the germline V gene. V was shortened by 12 bases and J by 0 bases, with 15 bases between the two germline ends. This CDR3 is 14 amino acids long. CDR3 protein: CASQGGISTDTQYF. CDR3 coding DNA: TGTGCCTCTCAGGGCGGGATTAGCACAGATACGCAGTATTTT.

The sample holds one count of this clone. J is TRBJ2-3 and V is TRBV3-1 (or the pseudogene TRBV3-2), with TRBD1 matching 7 bases. Germline V lookup: CDR1 LGHDT, CDR2 YNNKEL (reference sequence). J was trimmed by 5 bases and V by 1 base; bases with no gene match: 6. The CDR3 spans 15 residues. CDR3 amino acids: CASSQGGGRGDTQYF. CDR3 bases: TGTGCCAGCAGCCAAGGAGGGGGCCGGGGAGATACGCAGTATTTT.

J is TRBJ2-3 and V is TRBV5-1; D remains unclear. Trimming removed 1 base at V and 6 bases at J, with 9 bases between. In germline, CDR1 is SGHRS, CDR2 YFSETQ. The CDR3 contains 13 residues. CDR3 sequence: CASSLILSDTQYF. The DNA of the CDR3 is TGCGCCAGCAGCTTGATATTGTCTGATACGCAGTATTTT.

J is TRBJ1-2 and V is TRBV6-5, with a weak D call TRBD1 (5 bases). Germline V gene lookup returns CDR1 MNHEY and CDR2 SVGAGI. V gave up 6 bases and J gave up 5 bases, with 13 bases separating them. The CDR3 consists of 13 residues. The CDR3 region has the DNA TGTGCCAGCAGATCCGGGGGGGGATATGGCTACACCTTC. Translating it yields CASRSGGGYGYTF.

This clone was seen more than once but under ten times. The rearrangement links TRBV28 to TRBJ1-1, with unresolved D. Germline V gene lookup returns CDR1 MDHEN and CDR2 SYDVKM. The V end was cut by 6 bases, the J end by 4 bases, with 9 bases between. The length of the CDR3 is 12 residues. CDR3 residues: CASRPIGTEAFF. The CDR3 coding sequence is TGTGCCAGCAGGCCTATCGGCACTGAAGCTTTCTTT.

This chain uses TRBV6-7 with TRBJ1-5; tentatively, D is TRBD1 (5 bases). TRBV6-7 is an ORF, with its function uncertain. Trimming took 8 bases from V and 0 from J, leaving 14 bases between them. This CDR3 comprises 15 residues. Here the CDR3 reads CASPGTDYSNQPQHF. The CDR3 DNA is TGTGCCAGCCCCGGGACGGACTATAGCAATCAGCCCCAGCATTTT.

This chain joins TRBV19 and TRBJ1-6; 8 bases fit TRBD1. From germline, CDR1 is LNHDA and CDR2 SQIVND (reference sequence). The CDR3 length is 14 residues. J gave up 7 bases and V 3 bases, and 2 bases lay outside the gene matches. The CDR3 here is CASSMGQENSPLHF. The CDR3 region has the DNA TGTGCCAGTAGTATGGGACAGGAGAATTCACCCCTCCACTTT.

The V call is TRBV19, the J call TRBJ2-7; D gene uncertain. This CDR3 is built from 15 residues. Germline CDR1 LNHDA, CDR2 SQIVND (reference sequence). V was cut by 1 base and J by 0 bases, with 10 bases left in between. Here the CDR3 reads CASSIVAGNSYEQYF. The CDR3 DNA follows: TGTGCCAGTAGTATAGTTGCAGGAAACTCCTACGAGCAGTACTTC.

The gene calls are TRBV7-2 and TRBJ2-3, with 11 bases fitting TRBD1. Germline CDR1 is SGHTA and CDR2 is FQGNSA. J was trimmed by 4 bases and V by 5 bases; bases with no gene match: 8. CDR3 length: 16 residues. CDR3 in amino acids: CASSPGWGQGADTQYF. The CDR3 bases are TGTGCCAGCAGCCCAGGATGGGGACAGGGGGCAGATACGCAGTATTTT.

This chain joins TRBV27 and TRBJ2-2; 10 bases are a match to TRBD1. Germline CDR1 MNHEY, CDR2 SMNVEV (reference sequence). The CDR3 length is 14 residues. V lost 6 bases to trimming and J lost 5 bases; unmatched junction nucleotides: 3. CDR3 DNA sequence: TGTGCCAGCAGGGGACAGGGGTTAACCGGGGAGCTGTTTTTT. Translating gives CASRGQGLTGELFF.

This clone was counted between two and nine times. The J gene is TRBJ1-4, the V gene TRBV7-2, with TRBD1 identical over 7 bases. J gave up 8 bases and V 1 base, and 7 bases lay outside the gene matches. The CDR3 is made up of 15 amino acids. Germline V gene data show CDR1 as SGHTA and CDR2 as FQGNSA. CDR3 residues: CASSLVGRGREKLFF. The CDR3 DNA sequence: TGTGCCAGCAGCTTAGTTGGCAGGGGGAGGGAAAAACTGTTTTTT.

The V gene is TRBV29-1, the J gene TRBJ1-3; D is possibly TRBD1 (6 bases). The CDR3 consists of 14 residues. V dropped 6 bases and J dropped 4 bases, with 16 bases sitting between them. From germline, CDR1 is SQVTM and CDR2 ANQGSEA. The CDR3 coding sequence is TGCAGCGTAAACAGGGTTCAGGGCGGAAACACCATATATTTT. Protein: CSVNRVQGGNTIYF.

This chain links TRBV14 with TRBJ1-4, with D possibly matching TRBD1 (6 bases). This CDR3 spans 16 amino acids. Trimming cost V 1 base and J 2 bases, with 11 bases left between them. Germline CDR1 is SGHDN and CDR2 is FVKESK. The CDR3 loop reads CASSQVPDRTNEKLFF. CDR3 nucleotide sequence: TGTGCCAGCAGCCAAGTTCCCGACAGGACTAATGAAAAACTGTTTTTT.

With respect to this clone: Other DNA sequences in the sample encode the same CDR3. The chain carries TRBV18 and TRBJ1-2; 8 bases are shared with TRBD1. CDR1 is KGHSH, CDR2 LQKENI, per germline. This CDR3 has 14 residues. The V gene end was trimmed by 3 bases and the J gene end by 3 bases; junction bases not matched to a gene: 3. The CDR3 loop is CASSPSTGDYGYTF. The CDR3 DNA follows: TGTGCCAGCTCACCTTCGACAGGGGACTATGGCTACACCTTC.

This sequence joins TRBV21-1 and TRBJ1-5; TRBD1 is taken as the D call from the table, unchecked against the DNA. TRBV21-1 is a documented pseudogene. This CDR3 has 19 residues. CDR3 loop: CASSTIEQGARDHIQPQHF. The CDR3 coding sequence is TGTGCCAGCAGCACGATTGAACAGGGGGCGAGGGACCACATCCAGCCCCAGCATTTT.